This T cell receptor beta chain was retrieved from a study of T cells in localized non-small cell lung cancer. Study-level points and caveats: Longer overall survival accompanied higher blood T cell density. Since sequencing was restricted to only one region of the tumor, intratumor heterogeneity remains a possibility. Median about 56 top-100 tumor clones were shared with paired adjacent lung. The greatest T cell clonality was found in uninvolved adjacent lung (higher than in tumor).

CDR1 is SGHRS, CDR2 YFSETQ, per germline. This CDR3 comprises 14 residues. V shed 0 bases and J shed 4 bases, with 10 bases lying between them. In the case of this clone: Its cognate antigen is unknown.

Here immunoSEQ multiplex PCR was the method, and the copy in TCRdb shows in-frame clones only, minus some. The profile shows 50,000 to 65,000 clones, more than 80% of them singletons. This sequence was found in a man between 40 and 70 years old with stage II lung adenocarcinoma. This chain links TRBV5-1 with TRBJ1-1, with D perhaps matching TRBD1 (5 bases). The material sequenced was PBMCs, taken before any cancer treatment. This CDR3 is CASSLVGEVTEAFF. In DNA form, the CDR3 reads TGCGCCAGCAGCTTGGTAGGGGAGGTCACTGAAGCTTTCTTT.